The 32 T cell receptor beta chains below were found in one sample sequenced in a study of blood T cell repertoires in COVID-19. Generated by immunoSEQ multiplex PCR, the TCRdb table keeps only in-frame clones and is missing some. The sample carries tens of thousands of clones, more than 80% recorded once. The specimen was peripheral blood. All receptors come from a man aged 60-69 years with acute or convalescent COVID-19.

The chain couples TRBV6-5 to TRBJ1-2; TRBD1 agrees at 9 bases. Unmatched junction bases numbered 10, after V lost 8 bases and J lost 3 bases. The CDR3 sequence is 15 residues long. The germline V gene has CDR1 MNHEY and CDR2 SVGAGI. The CDR3 coding sequence is TGTGCCAGCTCCGACCGGGGACAGGGCCACTATGGCTACACCTTC. Translation gives CASSDRGQGHYGYTF.

V is TRBV7-9 and J is TRBJ1-5; tentatively, D is TRBD1 (5 bases). The V gene lost 5 bases and the J gene lost 1 base, with 12 bases spanning the gap. The CDR3 length is 15 residues. Germline V gene sequence: CDR1 SEHNR, CDR2 FQNEAQ (reference sequence). The CDR3 sequence is CASSKTALSNQPQHF. The CDR3 coding sequence is TGTGCCAGCAGCAAGACAGCGCTAAGCAATCAGCCCCAGCATTTT.

The chain recombines TRBV19 with TRBJ1-5, with D unclear. CDR1 and CDR2 (germline): LNHDA, SQIVND (reference sequence). Between the trimmed V and J ends, which lost 2 bases and 7 bases, there was a span of 12 bases. The CDR3 contains 14 residues. The CDR3 DNA is TGTGCCAGTAGTATAACCCCAAAGAGCCAGCCCCAGCATTTT. This sequence encodes CASSITPKSQPQHF.

The genes are TRBV3-1 (or the pseudogene TRBV3-2) and TRBJ2-2; the D gene is possibly TRBD1 (6 bases). The germline V and J ends were trimmed by 0 bases and 6 bases, with 23 bases remaining between them. The CDR3 runs to 19 residues. The germline gives CDR1 LGHDT, CDR2 YNNKEL (reference sequence). In DNA, the CDR3 is TGTGCCAGCAGCCAAGAGTCGAAGTTGGCAGGGGTCGTTCCCGGGGAGCTGTTTTTT. Protein product: CASSQESKLAGVVPGELFF.

This chain connects TRBV7-2 to TRBJ1-1, with D unclear. The germline V and J ends were trimmed by 1 base and 0 bases, with 12 bases remaining between them. CDR1 SGHTA and CDR2 FQGNSA come from the germline V gene. CDR3 length: 16 residues. Written as DNA, the CDR3 is TGTGCCAGCAGCTTAGATTCCCAGGTGTTGAACACTGAAGCTTTCTTT. Translation: CASSLDSQVLNTEAFF. The variable domain in full, completed from reference TRBV7-2 and TRBJ1-1, reads GAGVSQSPSNKVTEKGKDVELRCDPISGHTALYWYRQSLGQGLEFLIYFQGNSAPDKSGLPSDRFSAERTGGSVSTLTIQRTQQEDSAVYLCASSLDSQVLNTEAFFGQGTRLTVV.

The rearrangement uses TRBV18 and TRBJ1-3; possibly TRBD1 for D (5 bases). The germline gives CDR1 KGHSH, CDR2 LQKENI. V lost 3 bases and J 0 bases, leaving 12 bases between the germline ends. The CDR3 is made up of 16 amino acids. Here the CDR3 DNA reads TGTGCCAGCTCACCGCGGGACCGGAGCTCTGGAAACACCATATATTTT. Encoded protein: CASSPRDRSSGNTIYF.

The chain couples TRBV29-1 to TRBJ1-1, with D possibly TRBD1 on 5 matching bases. In germline, CDR1 is SQVTM, CDR2 ANQGSEA. The CDR3 has 13 residues. V lost 3 bases, J lost 4 bases, and 12 bases lay in between. The CDR3 DNA is TGCAGCGTTGACTCCCACGGGGGCACTGAAGCTTTCTTT. It encodes CSVDSHGGTEAFF.

This clone was picked up a small number of times. The V call is TRBV6-5, the J call TRBJ1-2, with a weak D call TRBD1 (5 bases). This CDR3 region has 12 residues. Germline assignment: CDR1 MNHEY and CDR2 SVGAGI. Deletions cut 8 bases from V and 3 bases from J, with 10 bases between. The CDR3 region has the DNA TGTGCCAGCGACGGACATTACTATGGCTACACCTTC. Residues: CASDGHYYGYTF.

This chain uses TRBV29-1 with TRBJ2-1, with TRBD1 matching over 9 bases. V lost 6 bases, J lost 7 bases, and 4 bases stayed unmatched. CDR3 size: 12 residues. Germline V CDR1 and CDR2: SQVTM, ANQGSEA. This CDR3 reads CSVGQGRNEQFF. The CDR3 DNA reads as TGCAGCGTCGGACAGGGGAGGAATGAGCAGTTCTTC.

The rearrangement joins TRBV4-1 to TRBJ2-7; D gene uncertain. V was cut by 2 bases and J by 4 bases, with 12 bases left in between. The CDR3 is 14 residues long. CDR1 and CDR2 from the germline V gene are MGHRA and YSYEKL. The DNA for the CDR3 is TGCGCCAGCAGCCAATACGAAGCTACTTACGAGCAGTACTTC. Its protein is CASSQYEATYEQYF.

For this clone: The junction departs from the called germline gene at one end, perhaps through a read error. The gene calls are TRBV15 and TRBJ2-1, with 8 bases identical to TRBD2. Germline lookup yields CDR1 LNHNV and CDR2 YYDKDF (reference sequence). The CDR3 length is 14 residues. Written as DNA, the CDR3 is TGCCCCACCAGCAGAGATCGGGGGGGCGGGGGCCGGTTCTTC. Translation gives CPTSRDRGGGGRFF.

V usage is TRBV11-2 and J usage is TRBJ2-3, with TRBD2 identical over 12 bases. Germline V lookup: CDR1 SGHAT, CDR2 FQNNGV. The CDR3 is made up of 18 amino acids. V was pared by 1 base and J by 1 base, with 6 bases of the junction left unmatched. The CDR3 DNA reads TGTGCCAGCAGCTTAGTCCCCAGGACTAGCGGGGGCACAGATACGCAGTATTTT. Protein: CASSLVPRTSGGTDTQYF.

The chain links TRBV11-2 to TRBJ2-5, with 7 bases fitting TRBD1. The CDR3 consists of 15 residues. V dropped 3 bases and J dropped 4; count of bases not matched to a gene: 8. The V gene's germline CDR1 is SGHAT and CDR2 FQNNGV. The CDR3 sequence is CASSFGQVLGETQYF. The DNA of the CDR3 is TGTGCCAGCAGCTTCGGACAGGTACTCGGAGAGACCCAGTACTTC.

The gene calls are TRBV19 and TRBJ2-1; 12 bases line up with TRBD2. With 5 bases clipped from V and 0 bases from J, the junction kept 14 bases outside the gene matches. CDR1 LNHDA and CDR2 SQIVND come from the germline V gene (reference sequence). The CDR3 length is 20 residues. The CDR3 region has the DNA TGTGCCAGTAGTCGACGACTAGCGGGGGATACCCCGAGCTCCTACAATGAGCAGTTCTTC. This gives the protein CASSRRLAGDTPSSYNEQFF.

This chain connects TRBV27 to TRBJ2-3, with 16 positions matching TRBD2. Germline V gives CDR1 MNHEY, CDR2 SMNVEV (reference sequence). With V trimmed by 3 bases and J by 2 bases, 14 bases remained unmatched. CDR3 length equals 21 residues. The CDR3 DNA is TGTGCCAGCAGTTTCACTGGGGAGGGACTAGCGGGGGGGCAGGACACAGATACGCAGTATTTT. Its translation: CASSFTGEGLAGGQDTDTQYF.

The chain uses TRBV23-1 and TRBJ1-1; the D is unclear. TRBV23-1 is designated an ORF whose function remains uncertain. The V end was cut by 0 bases, the J end by 0 bases, with 11 bases between. The CDR3 runs to 16 residues. CDR3 nucleotide sequence: TGCGCCAGCAGTCAATCGCTTAGGGAGATGAACACTGAAGCTTTCTTT. Amino acid sequence: CASSQSLREMNTEAFF.

The rearrangement links TRBV2 to TRBJ2-1; D might be TRBD1 (6 bases). The ends were cut back, 5 bases at V and 7 bases at J, with 9 bases in the middle. Looked up from germline, CDR1 is SNHLY and CDR2 is FYNNEI. This CDR3 contains 12 residues. CDR3 coding DNA: TGTGCCAGCAGTCGCAGGGGAAATGAGCAGTTCTTC. Translated: CASSRRGNEQFF.

This chain uses TRBV5-1 with TRBJ1-2; D unclear. This CDR3 has 12 residues. CDR1 SGHRS and CDR2 YFSETQ come from the germline V gene. V shed 4 bases and J shed 8 bases, with 12 bases lying between them. DNA of the CDR3: TGCGCCAGCAGCGAGGGTGTTGGAGGCTACACCTTC. Protein product: CASSEGVGGYTF.

CDR3 region: CASSQERGQGNYGYTF. The CDR3 nucleotides are TGCGCCAGCAGCCAAGAAAGGGGACAGGGGAACTATGGCTACACCTTC. The rearrangement joins TRBV4-1 to TRBJ1-2; TRBD1 matches 10 bases. The CDR3 runs to 16 residues. Trimming removed 0 bases from V and 2 bases from J; junction bases left unmatched: 3. Germline assignment: CDR1 MGHRA and CDR2 YSYEKL.

The chain recombines TRBV7-3 with TRBJ1-6, with a weak D call TRBD1 (6 bases). V lost 5 bases and J lost 9, with 17 bases in between. The CDR3 consists of 15 residues. The germline V gene encodes CDR1 SGHTA and CDR2 FQGTGA. CDR3 bases: TGTGCCAGCAGCCTCAGGACAGAACCTTCTTCACCCCTCCACTTT. Translating it yields CASSLRTEPSSPLHF.

The chain uses TRBV7-9 and TRBJ2-7; 9 positions agree with TRBD1. This CDR3 spans 17 amino acids. Germline CDR1 and CDR2: SEHNR and FQNEAQ (reference sequence). V lost 1 base, J lost 2 bases, and 9 bases stayed unmatched. CDR3 sequence (DNA): TGTGCCAGCAGCTTAGACAGGGGGCAGAAGAGCACCTACGAGCAGTACTTC. Protein: CASSLDRGQKSTYEQYF.

The rearrangement uses TRBV5-1 and TRBJ2-7; 7 bases are a match to TRBD1. The CDR3 spans 14 residues. Germline CDR1 reads SGHRS; CDR2 reads YFSETQ. J lost 2 bases, V lost 0 bases, and 2 bases had no gene match. CDR3 loop: CASSLGQGAYEQYF. CDR3 DNA sequence: TGCGCCAGCAGCTTGGGCCAGGGGGCCTACGAGCAGTACTTC.

CDR3 region: CATSGTGRFMNTGELFF. The CDR3 DNA is TGTGCCACTTCCGGGACAGGGCGCTTTATGAACACCGGGGAGCTGTTTTTT. The chain joins TRBV19 to TRBJ2-2; 9 nucleotides line up with TRBD1. CDR3 length: 17 amino acids. After removal of 10 bases from V and 1 base from J, the junction contained 13 bases not matched to a gene. Germline CDR1 is LNHDA and CDR2 is SQIVND (reference sequence).

V is TRBV6-5 and J is TRBJ1-2; TRBD1 agrees at 7 bases. The CDR3 is made up of 15 amino acids. With V trimmed by 0 bases and J by 2 bases, 3 bases remained unmatched. Germline-derived CDR1 and CDR2 are MNHEY and SVGAGI. The CDR3 DNA follows: TGTGCCAGCAGTTACTCAAAGGGACAGAACTATGGCTACACCTTC. Its translation: CASSYSKGQNYGYTF.

J is TRBJ2-1 and V is TRBV6-5; D gene unclear. The CDR3 has 14 residues. Germline CDR1 and CDR2: MNHEY and SVGAGI. Trimming cost V 3 bases and J 5 bases, with 11 bases left between them. The CDR3 sequence is CASSYQAENNEQFF. The CDR3 DNA reads as TGTGCCAGCAGTTATCAAGCTGAAAACAATGAGCAGTTCTTC.

The rearrangement uses TRBV27 and TRBJ1-1; TRBD1 aligns across 7 bases. The V and J ends lost 2 bases and 1 base, in that order; junction bases with no gene match: 7. The CDR3 totals 16 residues. CDR1 and CDR2 from the germline V gene are MNHEY and SMNVEV (reference sequence). The CDR3 DNA sequence: TGTGCCAGCAGTTTAGGACAGGACCCGAGGAACACTGAAGCTTTCTTT. This sequence encodes CASSLGQDPRNTEAFF.

The rearrangement joins TRBV10-3 to TRBJ1-2, with 8 bases that match TRBD1. With V trimmed by 7 bases and J by 0 bases, 10 bases remained unmatched. This CDR3 region has 16 residues. Germline lookup yields CDR1 ENHRY and CDR2 SYGVKD. This CDR3 reads CAINPGTGQANYGYTF. CDR3 sequence (DNA): TGTGCCATCAACCCCGGAACGGGACAGGCTAACTATGGCTACACCTTC.

CDR3 bases: TGTGCCAGCAGCTTAATCGGACAGGGCCACACTGAAGCTTTCTTT. Translation: CASSLIGQGHTEAFF. The chain uses TRBV7-6 and TRBJ1-1, with 8 bases lining up with TRBD1. Germline CDR1 is SGHVS and CDR2 is FNYEAQ. The CDR3 is 15 residues long. After removal of 2 bases from V and 3 bases from J, the junction contained 5 bases not matched to a gene.

For the CDR3, the DNA is TGTGCCACCCGGACAGGGAACACTGAAGCTTTCTTT. As protein: CATRTGNTEAFF. The chain joins TRBV27 to TRBJ1-1, with 7 nucleotides matching TRBD1. CDR1 is MNHEY, CDR2 SMNVEV, per germline (reference sequence). The J segment lost 1 base and the V segment lost 10 bases, leaving 3 bases of the junction unmatched. The CDR3 length is 12 residues.

V and J are TRBV11-3 and TRBJ1-4, with a possible D match to TRBD1 (5 bases). Germline values: CDR1 SGHNT, CDR2 YENEEA. The CDR3 extends over 16 amino acids. V gave up 3 bases and J gave up 6 bases, with 17 bases separating them. CDR3 in amino acids: CASSFLRETGDEKLFF. As DNA, the CDR3 is TGTGCCAGCAGCTTTCTAAGGGAGACGGGGGATGAAAAACTGTTTTTT.

V gene TRBV12-5 combines with J gene TRBJ2-2; D might be TRBD2 (6 bases). Trimming removed 0 bases from V and 7 bases from J, with 12 bases in between. The germline V gene encodes CDR1 LGHNT and CDR2 FRNRAP. The length of the CDR3 is 15 residues. DNA for the CDR3: TGTGCTAGTGGTTTGGTTGGAGGGTCCATCGGGGAGCTGTTTTTT. Amino acid sequence: CASGLVGGSIGELFF.

This sequence joins TRBV11-2 and TRBJ1-3; D is possibly TRBD1 (6 bases). This CDR3 contains 14 residues. Germline CDR1 and CDR2: SGHAT and FQNNGV. V lost 8 bases and J lost 0, with 11 bases in between. CDR3 nucleotides: TGTGCCAGCGGACAGCAAATCTCTGGAAACACCATATATTTT. The encoded protein is CASGQQISGNTIYF.